This T cell receptor beta chain came from a study of breast tumors, draining lymph nodes, adjacent tissues. MiXCR, run by TCRdb on the multiplex PCR reads, gives a single entry per CDR3 protein. The sample includes fewer than 200,000 distinct CDR3 sequences, 33% of them seen just once. Germline assignment: CDR1 MDHEN and CDR2 SYDVKM. This CDR3 region has 16 residues. For this clonotype: Compared with germline, one end of the junction differs, possibly owing to a read error.

Breast cancer patients provided tissue from their axillary draining lymph nodes. V and J are TRBV28 and TRBJ1-5, with TRBD1 matching 9 bases. The TCR was taken from a female donor with breast cancer. Some clones in this sample may be carry-over from other donors' samples. The specimen sequenced was axillary lymph node tissue. The CDR3 loop reads CAGSTWTGDSNQPQHF. The CDR3 DNA sequence: TGTGCCGGCAGTACCTGGACAGGGGATAGCAATCAGCCCCAGCATTTT. Based on the CDR3 plus reference TRBV28 and TRBJ1-5, the full variable domain is DVKVTQSSRYLVKRTGEKVFLECVQDMDHENMFWYRQDPGLGLRLIYFSYDVKMKEKGDIPEGYSVSREKKERFSLILESASTNQTSMYLCAGSTWTGDSNQPQHFGDGTRLSIL.